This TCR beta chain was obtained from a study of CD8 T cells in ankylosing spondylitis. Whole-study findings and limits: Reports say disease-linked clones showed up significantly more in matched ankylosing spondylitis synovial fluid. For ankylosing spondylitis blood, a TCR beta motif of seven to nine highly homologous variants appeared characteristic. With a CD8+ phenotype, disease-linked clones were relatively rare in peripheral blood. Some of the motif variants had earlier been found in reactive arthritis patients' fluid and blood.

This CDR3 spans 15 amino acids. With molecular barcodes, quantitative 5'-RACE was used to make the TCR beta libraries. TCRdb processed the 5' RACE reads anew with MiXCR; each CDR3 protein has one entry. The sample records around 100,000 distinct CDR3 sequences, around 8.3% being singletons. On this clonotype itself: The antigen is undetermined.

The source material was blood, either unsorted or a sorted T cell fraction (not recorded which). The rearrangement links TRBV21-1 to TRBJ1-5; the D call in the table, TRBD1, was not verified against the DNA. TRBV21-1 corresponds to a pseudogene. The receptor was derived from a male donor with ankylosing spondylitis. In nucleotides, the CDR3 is TGTGCCAGCAGCTTACGGGACGTAGACAGTCAGCCCCAGCATTTT. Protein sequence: CASSLRDVDSQPQHF.